These 20 T cell receptor beta chains originate from one sample sequenced in a study of T cell responses to AZD1222 COVID-19 vaccine. Assay: immunoSEQ multiplex PCR; the TCRdb copy retains only in-frame clones and omits some. Among some 130,000 clones listed, roughly 85% were seen once. The starting material was peripheral blood, obtained 28 days after the second dose of the MenACWY control vaccine. The receptors here all came from an adult who received the MenACWY meningococcal vaccine as a control.

The chain carries TRBV15 and TRBJ2-5, with D possibly matching TRBD1 (6 bases). The CDR3 has 14 amino acids. Germline assignment: CDR1 LNHNV and CDR2 YYDKDF (reference sequence). Trimming left V 1 base short and J 2 bases short, with 8 bases between. The CDR3: CATSRGGGQETQYF. The CDR3 DNA reads as TGTGCCACCAGCAGAGGAGGGGGACAAGAGACCCAGTACTTC.

This clone was counted between two and nine times. This chain uses TRBV5-4 with TRBJ1-6; TRBD1 is a possible D gene (5 bases). This CDR3 is built from 17 residues. Germline V gives CDR1 SGHNT, CDR2 YYREEE (reference sequence). Trimming took 4 bases from V and 10 from J, leaving 24 bases between them. The DNA of the CDR3 is TGTGCCAGCAGCCGTTTTTCCTTCAGGCGGGACGACTCACCCCTCCACTTT. The encoded protein is CASSRFSFRRDDSPLHF.

The V and J genes are TRBV6-5 and TRBJ1-2; 10 bases fit TRBD1. The CDR3 length is 15 residues. Losses at the gene ends were 5 bases for V and 8 bases for J; bases not matched to a gene: 11. In germline, CDR1 is MNHEY, CDR2 SVGAGI. The CDR3 bases are TGTGCCAGCAGTACCTCGACAGGGGGCTTATGGGGCTACACCTTC. This codes for CASSTSTGGLWGYTF.

The V gene is TRBV7-2, the J gene TRBJ1-1; D is possibly TRBD1 (5 bases). The germline V and J ends were trimmed by 3 bases and 11 bases, with 7 bases remaining between them. The CDR3 runs 10 residues. Per germline, CDR1 SGHTA and CDR2 FQGNSA. As DNA, the CDR3 is TGTGCCAGCAGCTTGGGGGGGGCTTTCTTT. Amino acids: CASSLGGAFF.

The chain uses TRBV4-1 and TRBJ2-1; the D gene is possibly TRBD2 (6 bases). The CDR3 covers 17 residues. The germline CDR1 and CDR2 sequences are MGHRA and YSYEKL. Trimming pared 0 bases from V and 7 bases from J, leaving 19 bases between. CDR3 protein: CASSQDRGIMGLNEQFF. For the CDR3, the DNA is TGCGCCAGCAGCCAAGATCGGGGGATTATGGGACTGAATGAGCAGTTCTTC.

V is TRBV6-5 and J is TRBJ1-2, with D perhaps matching TRBD1 (5 bases). The CDR3 is 14 residues long. The ends were cut back, 7 bases at V and 7 bases at J, with 19 bases in the middle. Per germline, CDR1 MNHEY and CDR2 SVGAGI. CDR3 residues: CASTSGSIGVGYTF. The CDR3 DNA follows: TGTGCCAGCACCTCAGGGAGTATAGGAGTTGGCTACACCTTC.

There are a few counts of this clone. The genes are TRBV19 and TRBJ1-5, with D perhaps TRBD1 (5 bases). The CDR3 has 14 amino acids. CDR1 and CDR2 from the germline V gene are LNHDA and SQIVND (reference sequence). The V end lost 0 bases, the J end lost 5 bases, and 8 bases lay between the germline ends. The CDR3 sequence: CASSIDWGYQPQHF. CDR3 in DNA: TGTGCCAGTAGTATAGATTGGGGCTATCAGCCCCAGCATTTT.

This clone was seen once. V is TRBV5-8 and J is TRBJ1-5; D is undetermined. Germline lookup yields CDR1 SGHTS and CDR2 YDEGEE. The V and J ends lost 2 bases and 7 bases respectively, with 10 bases between them. The CDR3 loop spans 13 amino acids. CDR3 sequence (DNA): TGTGCCAGCAGCTTAGGAGGGTCACAGCCCCAGCATTTT. Protein: CASSLGGSQPQHF. The whole variable domain, filled in from reference TRBV5-8 and TRBJ1-5, reads EAGVTQSPTHLIKTRGQQATLRCSPISGHTSVYWYQQALGLGLQFLLWYDEGEERNRGNFPPRFSGRQFPNYSSELNVNALELEDSALYLCASSLGGSQPQHFGDGTRLSIL.

The sample holds one count of this clone. The J gene is TRBJ1-1, the V gene TRBV5-1; D uncertain. The germline V gene has CDR1 SGHRS and CDR2 YFSETQ. The CDR3 loop spans 13 amino acids. Deletions cut 0 bases from V and 4 bases from J, with 7 bases between. The CDR3 here is CASSLGIGTEAFF. In nucleotides, the CDR3 is TGCGCCAGCAGCTTGGGGATTGGCACTGAAGCTTTCTTT.

The chain couples TRBV6-2 or TRBV6-3 to TRBJ1-2; D is unclear. V lost 0 bases and J 7 bases, leaving 6 bases between the germline ends. Germline lookup yields CDR1 MNHEY and CDR2 SVGEGT. This CDR3 spans 12 amino acids. The CDR3, as DNA: TGTGCCAGCAGTTACTCCGTGGGTGGCTACACCTTC. Amino acids: CASSYSVGGYTF.

V gene TRBV4-3 combines with J gene TRBJ1-1, with D unclear. Trimming left V 1 base short and J 1 base short, with 7 bases between. CDR3 length equals 14 residues. Per the germline V gene, CDR1 is LGHNA and CDR2 is YSLEER. The CDR3 region is CASSQGDRNTEAFF. CDR3 DNA sequence: TGCGCCAGCAGCCAAGGAGATAGGAACACTGAAGCTTTCTTT.

V usage is TRBV5-6 and J usage is TRBJ1-2; TRBD1 agrees at 7 bases. Germline V gives CDR1 SGHDT, CDR2 YYEEEE. The CDR3 has 16 amino acids. V lost 4 bases and J lost 2; bases outside the gene matches: 11. CDR3 loop: CASSPEAGQTNYGYTF. The CDR3 DNA sequence: TGTGCCAGCAGCCCCGAGGCGGGACAGACCAACTATGGCTACACCTTC.

The chain joins TRBV18 to TRBJ2-5; D is undetermined. This CDR3 is built from 12 residues. Germline CDR1 KGHSH, CDR2 LQKENI. V was shortened by 2 bases and J by 0 bases, with 1 base between the two germline ends. CDR3: CASSPNQETQYF. CDR3 coding DNA: TGTGCCAGCTCACCAAACCAAGAGACCCAGTACTTC. Full variable domain (remainder filled in from reference TRBV18 and TRBJ2-5): NAGVMQNPRHLVRRRGQEARLRCSPMKGHSHVYWYRQLPEEGLKFMVYLQKENIIDESGMPKERFSAEFPKEGPSILRIQQVVRGDSAAYFCASSPNQETQYFGPGTRLLVL.

This chain connects TRBV2 to TRBJ1-1; no firm D call. Between the trimmed V and J ends, which lost 7 bases and 0 bases, there was a span of 9 bases. CDR3 length: 13 residues. The germline CDR1 and CDR2 sequences are SNHLY and FYNNEI. CDR3 in DNA: TGTGCCAGCAAAAGGCAGTTGAACACTGAAGCTTTCTTT. This translates into CASKRQLNTEAFF.

This clone was recorded only once. The V and J genes are TRBV7-8 and TRBJ2-1; 9 nucleotides line up with TRBD2. With 9 bases clipped from V and 2 bases from J, the junction kept 2 bases outside the gene matches. The CDR3 has 13 residues. Looked up from germline, CDR1 is SGHVS and CDR2 is FQNEAQ. The CDR3 sequence is CASLAGAYNEQFF. The CDR3 DNA sequence: TGTGCCAGTTTAGCGGGGGCCTACAATGAGCAGTTCTTC.

The chain recombines TRBV5-4 with TRBJ1-2; 12 bases are a match to TRBD1. V shed 0 bases and J 0 bases; nucleotides not matched to a gene: 3. The CDR3 is made up of 17 amino acids. The V gene's germline CDR1 is SGHNT and CDR2 YYREEE (reference sequence). The CDR3 DNA sequence: TGTGCCAGCAGCTTGGTGGGACAGGGGGCCGCTAACTATGGCTACACCTTC. Protein product: CASSLVGQGAANYGYTF.

J is TRBJ2-2 and V is TRBV7-8; maybe TRBD1 (6 bases). V was pared by 1 base and J by 3 bases, with 9 bases between. The CDR3 consists of 15 residues. The V gene's germline CDR1 is SGHVS and CDR2 FQNEAQ. In DNA, the CDR3 is TGTGCCAGCAGCTTAGGCGCAGGGGACACCGGGGAGCTGTTTTTT. Translation: CASSLGAGDTGELFF.

The chain carries TRBV2 and TRBJ1-5, with D perhaps matching TRBD1 (5 bases). The CDR3 runs to 12 residues. V was clipped by 11 bases and J by 15 bases, with 23 bases between them. CDR1 and CDR2 (germline): SNHLY, FYNNEI. The CDR3 protein is CAGSNLGRVVHF. The CDR3 DNA reads as TGTGCCGGGTCGAATCTGGGGCGCGTGGTGCATTTT.

This clone was recorded a few times. The CDR3 sequence is CASSLDPGVNQPQHF. The CDR3 region has the DNA TGTGCCAGCAGCTTGGACCCAGGGGTCAATCAGCCCCAGCATTTT. V and J are TRBV5-4 and TRBJ1-5, with D tentatively TRBD1 (6 bases). The germline V gene has CDR1 SGHNT and CDR2 YYREEE (reference sequence). The CDR3 is made up of 15 amino acids. V was cut by 0 bases and J by 3 bases, with 10 bases left in between.

This clone was seen a single time. This chain uses TRBV5-4 with TRBJ2-3; tentatively, D is TRBD2 (5 bases). This CDR3 region has 15 residues. Germline V lookup: CDR1 SGHNT, CDR2 YYREEE (reference sequence). Trimming took 5 bases from V and 2 from J, leaving 15 bases between them. CDR3 bases: TGTGCCAGCAGGGGCGGCGGGCACAACACAGATACGCAGTATTTT. Translating gives CASRGGGHNTDTQYF.